These 24 T cell receptor beta chains originate from one sample sequenced in a study of IL-17A CD8 T cells in psoriatic arthritis synovium. Measured with immunoSEQ multiplex PCR; TCRdb has only the in-frame clones, and not every one. The sample shows about 1,900 clones, roughly 70% of them seen only once. Magnetically isolated CD3+ T cells were stimulated 1.5 hours with PMA and ionomycin. Synovial fluid was aspirated from actively inflamed joints of psoriatic arthritis patients. Sequencing was done on a sample of IL-17A+ (IFN-gamma+/-) memory CD8+ T cells from synovial fluid. The subset was: IL-17A+IFNgamma+/- memory CD8+ (Tc17) cells. Every receptor here comes from a human donor with psoriatic arthritis.

The chain couples TRBV9 to TRBJ2-3; D unclear. Germline CDR1 and CDR2: SGDLS and YYNGEE. Between the trimmed V and J ends, which lost 3 bases and 0 bases, there was a span of 11 bases. CDR3 length: 15 residues. The CDR3 spells CASSDWWSSTDTQYF. CDR3 sequence (DNA): TGTGCCAGCAGCGATTGGTGGTCTAGCACAGATACGCAGTATTTT.

The chain carries TRBV4-2 and TRBJ2-1; D is unclear. The V and J ends lost 1 base and 2 bases respectively, with 9 bases between them. CDR1 and CDR2 from the germline V gene are LGHNA and YNFKEQ. The CDR3 runs 15 residues. The CDR3, as DNA: TGTGCCAGCAGCCAAGGCGTTAGTCCCTACAATGAGCAGTTCTTC. Translation gives CASSQGVSPYNEQFF.

The V and J genes are TRBV5-1 and TRBJ1-2; no clear D. Germline CDR1 SGHRS, CDR2 YFSETQ. V was clipped by 3 bases and J by 8 bases, with 8 bases between them. CDR3 length: 11 residues. The CDR3 protein is CASSSGGGYTF. For the CDR3, the DNA is TGCGCCAGCAGCTCTGGTGGAGGCTACACCTTC.

The V and J genes are TRBV23-1 and TRBJ2-6; D gene ambiguous. TRBV23-1 is placed among ORFs of uncertain function. The V end lost 5 bases, the J end lost 5 bases, and 16 bases lay between the germline ends. CDR3 length: 16 residues. CDR3 amino acids: CASSFTQQSRANVLTF. The CDR3 coding sequence is TGCGCCAGCAGTTTTACGCAACAAAGTCGGGCCAACGTCCTGACTTTC.

This chain connects TRBV10-3 to TRBJ1-2, with D perhaps TRBD1 (5 bases). CDR3 length: 13 amino acids. Per the germline V gene, CDR1 is ENHRY and CDR2 is SYGVKD. The V end was cut by 3 bases, the J end by 8 bases, with 13 bases between. The CDR3 nucleotides are TGTGCCATCAGTGAATGGGGGAACGACGGCTACACCTTC. Translation: CAISEWGNDGYTF.

For the CDR3, the DNA is TGCGCCAGCAGCCACGGCCCGGCCAAGTCGACCTACGAGCAGTACGTC. Translating it yields CASSHGPAKSTYEQYV. V is TRBV4-3 and J is TRBJ2-7; no clear D gene. The CDR3 has 16 amino acids. Trimming stripped 3 bases from V and 2 bases from J, with 17 bases between. Per germline, CDR1 LGHNA and CDR2 YSLEER.

This clone is large in the sample. The chain employs TRBV5-6 and TRBJ1-2; TRBD1 might be the D (5 bases). Trimming left V 4 bases short and J 4 bases short, with 8 bases between. The CDR3 spans 12 residues. Germline V gene lookup returns CDR1 SGHDT and CDR2 YYEEEE. As DNA, the CDR3 is TGTGCCAGCAGCGACAGCATCTATGGCTACACCTTC. The encoded protein is CASSDSIYGYTF.

The chain has TRBV5-5 and TRBJ1-5; tentatively, D is TRBD1 (6 bases). The CDR3 extends over 13 amino acids. Trimming stripped 4 bases from V and 7 bases from J, with 12 bases between. Germline V CDR1 and CDR2: SGHKS, YYEKEE (reference sequence). DNA of the CDR3: TGTGCCAGCAGCGACCCAGGGGAACAGCCCCAGCATTTT. Amino acid sequence: CASSDPGEQPQHF.

Points on this clone: The germline gene is not matched at one end of the junction; a read error may be the cause. The chain recombines TRBV7-7 with TRBJ2-7, with 8 bases aligning to TRBD1. The germline gives CDR1 SSHAT, CDR2 FNYEAQ (reference sequence). This CDR3 has 15 residues. CDR3 sequence reads: CAGSAGTGRTYEQYF. CDR3 bases: TGTGCCGGCAGCGCAGGGACAGGCCGTACCTACGAGCAGTACTTC.

The chain joins TRBV5-1 to TRBJ2-6; D is unclear. The CDR3 is made up of 16 amino acids. The V gene lost 2 bases and the J gene lost 0 bases, with 9 bases spanning the gap. CDR1 and CDR2 (germline): SGHRS, YFSETQ. CDR3 bases: TGCGCCAGCAGCTTTCCCGATCTCTCTGGGGCCAACGTCCTGACTTTC. Translating gives CASSFPDLSGANVLTF.

The chain carries TRBV6-1 and TRBJ2-7; D not resolved. The CDR3 covers 12 residues. Germline V gives CDR1 MNHNS, CDR2 SASEGT. The V gene lost 0 bases and the J gene lost 3 bases, with 3 bases spanning the gap. The CDR3, as DNA: TGTGCCAGCAGTGAAGCCAACTACGAGCAGTACTTC. This translates into CASSEANYEQYF.

This chain uses TRBV2 with TRBJ2-7; D is ambiguous. This CDR3 region has 12 residues. CDR1 and CDR2 (germline): SNHLY, FYNNEI. V lost 4 bases and J 3 bases, leaving 7 bases between the germline ends. The CDR3 DNA follows: TGTGCCAGCAGTGCCGAGGACTACGAGCAGTACGTC. Translation: CASSAEDYEQYV.

This clone is termed large. The V call is TRBV9, the J call TRBJ1-1; D gene ambiguous. CDR3 length equals 12 residues. The V end was cut by 4 bases, the J end by 7 bases, with 11 bases between. The germline V gene encodes CDR1 SGDLS and CDR2 YYNGEE. For the CDR3, the DNA is TGTGCCAGCAGCTTCGACGGTTATGAAGCTTTCTTT. It is translated as CASSFDGYEAFF.

The rearrangement uses TRBV13 and TRBJ2-1; 10 bases agree with TRBD2. Germline values: CDR1 PRHDT, CDR2 FYEKMQ (reference sequence). The J segment lost 6 bases and the V segment lost 6 bases, leaving 5 bases of the junction unmatched. The CDR3 sequence is 14 residues long. CDR3 amino acids: CASRGTSVGNEQFF. The CDR3 DNA reads as TGTGCCAGCAGGGGGACTAGCGTCGGCAATGAGCAGTTCTTC.

The chain combines TRBV27 with TRBJ2-1; 8 nucleotides match TRBD2. The CDR3 sequence is 12 residues long. Germline CDR1 reads MNHEY; CDR2 reads SMNVEV (reference sequence). The ends lost 5 bases at V and 10 bases at J; junction bases unmatched: 4. CDR3 sequence reads: CASSGLAGEQFF. The CDR3, as DNA: TGTGCCAGCAGTGGGCTAGCGGGCGAGCAGTTCTTC.

The rearrangement links TRBV19 to TRBJ2-1; D is ambiguous. This CDR3 comprises 14 residues. V shed 5 bases and J shed 8 bases, with 16 bases lying between them. Germline loops: CDR1 LNHDA, CDR2 SQIVND (reference sequence). The CDR3 DNA is TGTGCCAGTAGTTATGCAGCAGTCCTCGATGAGCAGTTCTTC. Its translation: CASSYAAVLDEQFF. Full variable domain (outside the CDR3, taken from reference TRBV19 and TRBJ2-1): DGGITQSPKYLFRKEGQNVTLSCEQNLNHDAMYWYRQDPGQGLRLIYYSQIVNDFQKGDIAEGYSVSREKKESFPLTVTSAQKNPTAFYLCASSYAAVLDEQFFGPGTRLTVL.

This clone occurred once. J is TRBJ2-7 and V is TRBV7-2; TRBD2 agrees at 7 bases. After removal of 5 bases from V and 7 bases from J, the junction contained 14 bases not matched to a gene. Germline V lookup: CDR1 SGHTA, CDR2 FQGNSA. The CDR3 contains 15 residues. This chain's CDR3 is CASSPTGGSGVEQYV. Written as DNA, the CDR3 is TGTGCCAGCAGCCCCACTGGCGGGAGCGGGGTAGAGCAGTACGTC.

The table lists this clone with a count of one. The chain joins TRBV11-2 to TRBJ2-3; 8 nucleotides line up with TRBD1. This CDR3 has 16 amino acids. Germline V gene sequence: CDR1 SGHAT, CDR2 FQNNGV. J lost 4 bases, V lost 1 base, and 7 bases had no gene match. CDR3 coding DNA: TGTGCCAGCAGCTTAGGACGAAAGACAGGGGCAGATACGCAGTATTTT. It translates to CASSLGRKTGADTQYF.

This chain uses TRBV5-1 with TRBJ2-7; 15 positions agree with TRBD2. This CDR3 contains 14 residues. V shed 6 bases and J 5 bases; nucleotides not matched to a gene: 3. The germline V gene encodes CDR1 SGHRS and CDR2 YFSETQ. The CDR3 sequence is CASKGLAGGDEQYF. The CDR3 DNA reads TGCGCCAGCAAGGGACTAGCGGGGGGAGACGAGCAGTACTTC.

This clone appeared a single time. V and J are TRBV7-9 and TRBJ2-1, with 7 bases matching TRBD2. Per the germline V gene, CDR1 is SEHNR and CDR2 is FQNEAQ (reference sequence). The J segment lost 6 bases and the V segment lost 1 base, leaving 9 bases of the junction unmatched. CDR3 length: 16 amino acids. DNA of the CDR3: TGTGCCAGCAGCTTAGTGGGGGGAGGGCCAATCAATGAGCAGTTCTTC. Residues: CASSLVGGGPINEQFF.

The chain carries TRBV6-1 and TRBJ2-3; a possible D gene is TRBD2 (5 bases). CDR1 and CDR2 (germline): MNHNS, SASEGT. Trimming cost V 4 bases and J 1 base, with 9 bases left between them. This CDR3 has 14 amino acids. The CDR3 nucleotides are TGTGCCAGCAGTGGTGCGCGGGGCACAGATACGCAGTATTTT. Protein sequence: CASSGARGTDTQYF.

V and J are TRBV5-5 and TRBJ2-1, with TRBD2 matching over 7 bases. Unmatched junction bases numbered 5, after V lost 2 bases and J lost 6 bases. The CDR3 covers 14 residues. Germline loops: CDR1 SGHKS, CDR2 YYEKEE (reference sequence). DNA of the CDR3: TGTGCCAGCAGCTTTCTAGCGGACTTCAATGAGCAGTTCTTC. This codes for CASSFLADFNEQFF.

The chain has TRBV27 and TRBJ2-7, with 8 bases identical to TRBD2. Germline V gene lookup returns CDR1 MNHEY and CDR2 SMNVEV (reference sequence). The CDR3 runs 16 residues. V was clipped by 7 bases and J by 3 bases; unmatched bases: 14. For the CDR3, the DNA is TGTGCCAGCACGGGGGGGAACGGCGGGAACTACTACGAGCAGTACTTC. It specifies CASTGGNGGNYYEQYF.

The rearrangement joins TRBV30 to TRBJ2-3, with 12 bases that match TRBD2. Germline V gives CDR1 GTSNPN, CDR2 SVGIG (reference sequence). V gave up 0 bases and J gave up 4 bases; unmatched junction bases: 2. There are 15 residues in the CDR3. The CDR3 spells CAWSVLAGGPDTQYF. The DNA for the CDR3 is TGTGCCTGGAGTGTACTAGCGGGAGGCCCAGATACGCAGTATTTT.